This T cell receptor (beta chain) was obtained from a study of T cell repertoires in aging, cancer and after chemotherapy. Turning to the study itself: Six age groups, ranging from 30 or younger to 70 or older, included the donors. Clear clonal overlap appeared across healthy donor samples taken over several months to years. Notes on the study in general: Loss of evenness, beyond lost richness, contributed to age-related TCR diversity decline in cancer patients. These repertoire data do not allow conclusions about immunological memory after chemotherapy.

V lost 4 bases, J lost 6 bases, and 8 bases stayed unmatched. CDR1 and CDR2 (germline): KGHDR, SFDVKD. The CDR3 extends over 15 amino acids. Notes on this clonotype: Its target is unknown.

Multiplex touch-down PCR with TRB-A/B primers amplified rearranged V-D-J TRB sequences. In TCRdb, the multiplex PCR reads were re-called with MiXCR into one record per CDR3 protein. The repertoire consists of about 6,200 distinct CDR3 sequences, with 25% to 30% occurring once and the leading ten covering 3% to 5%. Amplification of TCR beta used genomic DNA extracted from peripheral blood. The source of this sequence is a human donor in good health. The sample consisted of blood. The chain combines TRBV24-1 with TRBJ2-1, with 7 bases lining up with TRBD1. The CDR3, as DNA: TGTGCCACCAGTGACGAGACAGGGAAACCCAATGAGCAGTTCTTC. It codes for CATSDETGKPNEQFF.